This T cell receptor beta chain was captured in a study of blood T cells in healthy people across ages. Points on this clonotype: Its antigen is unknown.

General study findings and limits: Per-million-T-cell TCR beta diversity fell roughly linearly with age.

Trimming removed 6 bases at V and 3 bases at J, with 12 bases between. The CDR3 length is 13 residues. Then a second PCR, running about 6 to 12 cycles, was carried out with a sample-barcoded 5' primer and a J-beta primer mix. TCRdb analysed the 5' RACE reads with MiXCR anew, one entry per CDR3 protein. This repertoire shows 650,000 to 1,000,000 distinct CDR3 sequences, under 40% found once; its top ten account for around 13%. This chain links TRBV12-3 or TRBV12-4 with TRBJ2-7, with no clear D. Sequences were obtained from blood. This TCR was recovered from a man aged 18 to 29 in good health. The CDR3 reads CASSPTQFYEQYF. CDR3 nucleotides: TGTGCCAGCAGCCCGACACAATTCTACGAGCAGTACTTC.